The 10 T cell receptor beta chains below were found in one sample sequenced in a study of T cells in narcolepsy. Assay used: immunoSEQ multiplex PCR; TCRdb lists only in-frame clones, some missing. This table holds 34,000 or so clones, approximately 79% found once. Sample: memory (CD45RA-) CD4+ T cells from blood. Receptor source: a human donor in good health.

This chain uses TRBV5-1 with TRBJ1-1; tentative D call: TRBD1 (5 bases). This CDR3 is built from 12 residues. Trimming pared 6 bases from V and 6 bases from J, leaving 12 bases between. Per the germline V gene, CDR1 is SGHRS and CDR2 is YFSETQ. The DNA for the CDR3 is TGCGCCAGCACATGGCAGGGCCCTGAAGCTTTCTTT. Encoded protein: CASTWQGPEAFF. Variable domain in full (rest from reference TRBV5-1 and TRBJ1-1): KAGVTQTPRYLIKTRGQQVTLSCSPISGHRSVSWYQQTPGQGLQFLFEYFSETQRNKGNFPGRFSGRQFSNSRSEMNVSTLELGDSALYLCASTWQGPEAFFGQGTRLTVV.

V gene TRBV5-6 combines with J gene TRBJ2-5; D not resolved. The germline gives CDR1 SGHDT, CDR2 YYEEEE. CDR3 length: 14 residues. Trimming stripped 0 bases from V and 7 bases from J, with 13 bases between. In nucleotides, the CDR3 is TGTGCCAGCAGCTTGGGAGAAACTCAGGCGACCCAGTACTTC. Encoded protein: CASSLGETQATQYF.

This sequence joins TRBV7-2 and TRBJ2-1; tentatively, D is TRBD1 (5 bases). V was trimmed by 4 bases and J by 9 bases, leaving 13 bases between them. Germline CDR1 and CDR2: SGHTA and FQGNSA. The CDR3 loop spans 13 amino acids. This CDR3 reads CASSSYSRGEQFF. For the CDR3, the DNA is TGTGCCAGCAGCTCTTACAGTAGGGGTGAGCAGTTCTTC.

V gene TRBV19 combines with J gene TRBJ1-2; TRBD1 matches at 7 bases. From germline, CDR1 is LNHDA and CDR2 SQIVND (reference sequence). V was pared by 5 bases and J by 8 bases, with 5 bases of the junction left unmatched. This CDR3 is built from 12 residues. In DNA form, the CDR3 reads TGTGCCAGTAGTGCACAGGGGCGCGGCTACACCTTC. Protein sequence: CASSAQGRGYTF.

A few counts support this clone. The chain couples TRBV9 to TRBJ2-7; D assignment may be TRBD1 or TRBD2 (6 bases each). Germline V gene sequence: CDR1 SGDLS, CDR2 YYNGEE. V was pared by 0 bases and J by 0 bases, with 10 bases between. The CDR3 extends over 15 amino acids. The CDR3 coding sequence is TGTGCCAGCAGCGTAGAAGGGGGGCCCTCCTACGAGCAGTACTTC. Translated, it gives CASSVEGGPSYEQYF.

The chain joins TRBV5-4 to TRBJ2-2, with no clear D. CDR3 length: 12 residues. CDR1 is SGHNT and CDR2 is YYREEE in the germline V gene (reference sequence). V was cut by 2 bases and J by 5 bases, with 4 bases left in between. The DNA of the CDR3 is TGTGCCAGCAGCTTAGCAACCGGGGAGCTGTTTTTT. As protein: CASSLATGELFF. Drawing the rest from reference TRBV5-4 and TRBJ2-2, the complete variable domain is ETGVTQSPTHLIKTRGQQVTLRCSSQSGHNTVSWYQQALGQGPQFIFQYYREEENGRGNFPPRFSGLQFPNYSSELNVNALELDDSALYLCASSLATGELFFGEGSRLTVL.

The chain links TRBV5-4 to TRBJ1-2; 11 bases map to TRBD1. J was trimmed by 8 bases and V by 7 bases; bases with no gene match: 13. Germline loops: CDR1 SGHNT, CDR2 YYREEE (reference sequence). This CDR3 is 15 amino acids long. The CDR3 sequence: CASAAGGQGAGGYTF. In DNA form, the CDR3 reads TGTGCCAGCGCGGCGGGAGGACAGGGGGCGGGCGGCTACACCTTC.

CDR3 bases: TGTGCCAGCACGAATTACCGGGACGGCGAGCAGTACTTC. Its protein product is CASTNYRDGEQYF. V and J are TRBV6-5 and TRBJ2-7, with D perhaps TRBD1 or TRBD2 (5 bases each). The germline V gene encodes CDR1 MNHEY and CDR2 SVGAGI. The CDR3 is 13 residues long. Trimming took 7 bases from V and 6 from J, leaving 16 bases between them.

The chain is built from TRBV6-1 and TRBJ1-6; TRBD1 matches at 7 bases. Per the germline V gene, CDR1 is MNHNS and CDR2 is SASEGT. The J segment lost 7 bases and the V segment lost 6 bases, leaving 6 bases of the junction unmatched. CDR3 length: 14 amino acids. The CDR3 bases are TGTGCCAGCAGGGCCGACAGGGAGAATTCACCCCTCCACTTT. Encoded protein: CASRADRENSPLHF.

The genes are TRBV28 and TRBJ1-5; possibly TRBD1 for D (6 bases). Trimming stripped 5 bases from V and 6 bases from J, with 14 bases between. The CDR3 is made up of 14 amino acids. The V gene's germline CDR1 is MDHEN and CDR2 SYDVKM. CDR3 protein: CASSLDRRAQPQHF. The CDR3 region has the DNA TGTGCCAGCAGTCTCGACAGGAGGGCTCAGCCCCAGCATTTT.